A selection of T cell receptor beta chains follows, all from one sample in a study of radiotherapy plus CTLA-4 blockade in lung cancer. Method: immunoSEQ multiplex PCR; TCRdb's copy keeps in-frame clones and lacks some. The repertoire includes some 110,000 clones, over 65% of them detected once, and about 3.3% sits in the top ten. The specimen comprised peripheral blood, sampled from a patient treated with radiotherapy plus ipilimumab. The receptors were sampled from a human donor with non-small cell lung cancer that progressed on radiotherapy plus ipilimumab. Some clones in this sample may be carry-over from other donors' samples. The CDR3 runs from the conserved cysteine through the conserved F or W. The D gene is left open where the match is weak. Clone size appears in some rows only: once, few, many, or a class for an expanded clone.

-	TRBV9	TRBJ2-3	-	CASSVRDFTDTQYF	TGTGCCAGCAGCGTCCGGGACTTCACAGATACGCAGTATTTT
once	TRBV9	TRBJ2-5	TRBD2	CASSVSGGIQETQYF	TGTGCCAGCAGCGTTAGCGGGGGGATCCAAGAGACCCAGTACTTC
-	TRBV9	TRBJ2-7	-	CASSVGDIGYEQYF	TGTGCCAGCAGCGTAGGGGACATCGGCTACGAGCAGTACTTC
few	TRBV12-5	TRBJ2-3	-	CASGSALRGTFTDTQYF	TGTGCTAGTGGTAGCGCACTAAGGGGCACCTTCACAGATACGCAGTATTTT
-	TRBV7-2	TRBJ1-4	-	CASSSGTREKLFF	TGTGCCAGCAGTTCCGGGACCAGAGAAAAACTGTTTTTT
-	TRBV7-6	TRBJ2-7	TRBD1	CASSYLPLGQAPYEQYF	TGTGCCAGCAGCTACCTCCCCCTCGGACAGGCCCCCTACGAGCAGTACTTC
few	TRBV10-3	TRBJ1-1	TRBD1	CAISERDSRLNTEAFF	TGTGCCATCAGTGAGCGGGACAGCCGATTGAACACTGAAGCTTTCTTT
once	TRBV4-1	TRBJ2-4	TRBD2	CASSQDPPSGGQKNIQYF	TGCGCCAGCAGCCAAGATCCTCCTAGCGGGGGGCAAAAAAACATTCAGTACTTC
-	TRBV4-3	TRBJ2-2	-	CASSQEPGRPGTGELFF	TGCGCCAGCAGCCAGGAACCTGGACGGCCGGGGACCGGGGAGCTGTTTTTT
few	TRBV7-9	TRBJ2-5	-	CASSLGADLQETQYF	TGTGCCAGCAGCTTAGGCGCGGACCTCCAAGAGACCCAGTACTTC
-	TRBV29-1	TRBJ2-7	-	CSVFLRPYEQYF	TGCAGCGTTTTTCTGAGGCCGTACGAGCAGTACTTC
-	TRBV4-2	TRBJ1-6	TRBD1	CASSQSTGANNSPLHF	TGTGCCAGCAGCCAATCTACAGGGGCGAATAATTCACCCCTCCACTTT
-	TRBV9	TRBJ1-2	-	CASSAWRGDNYGYTF	TGTGCCAGCAGCGCGTGGAGGGGCGATAATTATGGCTACACCTTC
-	TRBV7-2	TRBJ2-7	TRBD2	CASTLGGLTNYEQYF	TGTGCCAGCACCCTTGGGGGACTAACCAACTACGAGCAGTACTTC
-	TRBV7-6	TRBJ2-3	-	CASGLAGWITDTQYF	TGTGCCAGCGGCTTGGCAGGGTGGATCACAGATACGCAGTATTTT
-	TRBV5-1	TRBJ1-5	-	CASSEQGGSGQPQHF	TGCGCCAGCAGCGAACAGGGAGGGTCGGGCCAGCCCCAGCATTTT